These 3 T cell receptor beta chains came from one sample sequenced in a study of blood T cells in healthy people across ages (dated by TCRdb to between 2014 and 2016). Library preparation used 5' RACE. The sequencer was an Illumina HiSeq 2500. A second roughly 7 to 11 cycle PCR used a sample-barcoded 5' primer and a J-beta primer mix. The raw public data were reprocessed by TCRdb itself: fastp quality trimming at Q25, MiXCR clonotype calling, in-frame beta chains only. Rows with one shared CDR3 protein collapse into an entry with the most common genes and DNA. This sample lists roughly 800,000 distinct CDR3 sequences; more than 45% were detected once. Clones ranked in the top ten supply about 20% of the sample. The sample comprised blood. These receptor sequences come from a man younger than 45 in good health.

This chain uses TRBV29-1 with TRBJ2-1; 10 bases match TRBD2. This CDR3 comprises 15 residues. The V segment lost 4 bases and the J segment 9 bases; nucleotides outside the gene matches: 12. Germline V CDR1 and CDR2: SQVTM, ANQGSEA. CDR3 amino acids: CSVGGRAGGRGEQFF. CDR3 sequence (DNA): TGCAGCGTTGGGGGGCGAGCGGGGGGGCGCGGTGAGCAGTTCTTC.

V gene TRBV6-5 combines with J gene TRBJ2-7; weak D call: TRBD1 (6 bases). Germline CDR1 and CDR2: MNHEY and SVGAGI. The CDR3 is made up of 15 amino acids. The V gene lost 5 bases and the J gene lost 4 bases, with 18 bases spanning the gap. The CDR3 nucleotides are TGTGCCAGCAGTCCTCAGGGTCTGCAGGGGTACGAGCAGTACTTC. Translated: CASSPQGLQGYEQYF.

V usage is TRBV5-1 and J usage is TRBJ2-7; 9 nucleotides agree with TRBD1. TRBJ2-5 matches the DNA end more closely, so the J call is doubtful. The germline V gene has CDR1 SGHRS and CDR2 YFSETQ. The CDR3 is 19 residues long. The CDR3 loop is CASKRWIVTGQGEEETQYF. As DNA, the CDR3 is TGCGCCAGCAAAAGGTGGATTGTTACGGGACAGGGTGAAGAAGAGACCCAGTACTTC.